The TCR beta chain described here comes from a study of PD-1 blockade in classical Hodgkin lymphoma. Study-wide points: A reduction in baseline TCR diversity was reportedly seen in newly diagnosed patients relative to healthy donors.

With regard to this clone: Its antigen is as yet unknown.

Measured with immunoSEQ multiplex PCR; TCRdb has only the in-frame clones, and not every one. The sample consists of some 21,000 clones, roughly four fifths of them appearing once. Germline V gene data show CDR1 as GTSNPN and CDR2 as SVGIG (reference sequence). The CDR3 is made up of 14 amino acids. V gave up 3 bases and J gave up 2 bases, with 14 bases separating them. The time point: newly diagnosed, previously untreated cHL patient sample. Researchers report purifying CD4+ T cells from thawed PBMCs by magnetic negative selection. The specimen was CD4+ T cells from blood. The sequence derives from a human donor with classical Hodgkin lymphoma. This sequence joins TRBV30 and TRBJ2-7, with D perhaps TRBD1 (6 bases). The CDR3 sequence is CAWRLDSFPYEQYF. As DNA, the CDR3 is TGTGCCTGGAGGCTGGACAGTTTTCCCTACGAGCAGTACTTC.